This is a list of T cell receptor beta chains from one sample in a study of blood T cell repertoires in COVID-19. Clones were sequenced by immunoSEQ multiplex PCR, and TCRdb holds only the in-frame ones, with some missing. Of 240,000 or so clones listed, 88% were seen once; the top ten hold 0.65% to 0.9%. What was sequenced was peripheral blood. The source is a woman aged 25-40 years with acute or convalescent COVID-19. Each CDR3 is given with its conserved first and last residue. The D gene is left open where the match is weak. Size tells how often a clone was seen (once, few, many) or the class of an expanded clone, and some rows leave it out.

clone size	CDR3 length	V gene	J gene	D gene	CDR3 protein	CDR3 DNA
NA	19	TRBV4-3	TRBJ2-3	TRBD2	CASSQEVWTSGTSTDTQYF	TGCGCCAGCAGCCAAGAGGTCTGGACTAGCGGAACTAGCACAGATACGCAGTATTTT
NA	13	TRBV24-1	TRBJ1-2	TRBD1	CATSDSTGRGYTF	TGTGCCACCAGTGATTCGACAGGGAGAGGCTACACCTTC
once	14	TRBV27	TRBJ1-5	NA	CASSLGRGNQPQHF	TGTGCCAGCAGTCTCGGACGGGGTAATCAGCCCCAGCATTTT
NA	15	TRBV19	TRBJ1-5	NA	CASTPHRDISQPQHF	TGTGCCAGTACCCCGCACCGGGACATTTCTCAGCCCCAGCATTTT
NA	16	TRBV27	TRBJ2-7	TRBD2	CASSLGLAGPTNEQYF	TGTGCCAGCAGTCTCGGACTAGCGGGTCCCACTAACGAGCAGTACTTC
NA	12	TRBV18	TRBJ2-5	NA	CASASVQETQYF	TGTGCCAGCGCCAGTGTCCAAGAGACCCAGTACTTC
NA	12	TRBV27	TRBJ2-1	NA	CASSDRLNEQFF	TGTGCCAGCAGCGACAGATTAAATGAGCAGTTCTTC
once	17	TRBV18	TRBJ2-2	NA	CASSPLTGGSAAGELFF	TGTGCCAGCTCACCCCTGACTGGGGGGAGCGCAGCCGGGGAGCTGTTTTTT
NA	10	TRBV29-1	TRBJ1-2	NA	CSVEDTRYTF	TGCAGCGTTGAGGACACGCGCTACACCTTC
few	13	TRBV11-2	TRBJ2-2	NA	CASSLAGAGELFF	TGTGCCAGCAGCTTAGCGGGGGCCGGGGAGCTGTTTTTT
NA	14	TRBV6-4	TRBJ2-7	NA	CADSRDAGGDEQYF	TGTGCAGATTCCCGGGACGCCGGAGGGGACGAGCAGTACTTC
once	15	TRBV7-2	TRBJ2-1	NA	CASSLIRKTGNEQFF	TGTGCCAGCAGCTTAATCAGGAAGACGGGAAATGAGCAGTTCTTC
NA	14	TRBV18	TRBJ1-2	NA	CASSPPRTPYGYTF	TGTGCCAGCTCACCACCTCGGACACCATATGGCTACACCTTC
NA	17	TRBV29-1	TRBJ2-1	TRBD2	CSVEGLAGGTTYNEQFF	TGCAGCGTGGAGGGACTAGCGGGAGGTACTACCTACAATGAGCAGTTCTTC
once	14	TRBV6-1	TRBJ2-1	NA	CASSEALSVTEQFF	TGTGCCAGCAGTGAAGCCCTATCGGTAACTGAGCAGTTCTTC
NA	15	TRBV9	TRBJ2-2	NA	CASSGAAANTGELFF	TGTGCCAGCAGCGGGGCAGCGGCGAACACCGGGGAGCTGTTTTTT
once	16	TRBV4-3	TRBJ2-1	NA	CASSQDWLTTYNEQFF	TGCGCCAGCAGCCAAGATTGGCTCACAACCTACAATGAGCAGTTCTTC
NA	15	TRBV7-8	TRBJ2-2	NA	CASSPVAANTGELFF	TGTGCCAGCAGCCCAGTGGCAGCGAACACCGGGGAGCTGTTTTTT
NA	14	TRBV27	TRBJ2-2	NA	CASAFGGGTGELFF	TGTGCCAGCGCATTCGGGGGAGGCACCGGGGAGCTGTTTTTT
NA	14	TRBV13	TRBJ1-4	TRBD1	CASSRTGSYEKLFF	TGTGCCAGCAGCCGGACAGGGAGTTATGAAAAACTGTTTTTT
NA	16	TRBV7-9	TRBJ2-2	NA	CASSLRLGQNTGELFF	TGTGCCAGCAGCTTACGTTTGGGACAGAACACCGGGGAGCTGTTTTTT
NA	16	TRBV5-1	TRBJ2-7	TRBD1	CASSLPGTGGGYEQYF	TGCGCCAGCAGCTTGCCTGGGACAGGGGGCGGGTACGAGCAGTACTTC
NA	13	TRBV7-2	TRBJ2-7	TRBD2	CASSPREGGEQYF	TGTGCCAGCAGCCCACGGGAGGGGGGCGAGCAGTACTTC
NA	14	TRBV9	TRBJ2-1	TRBD2	CASSVTSGRREQFF	TGTGCCAGCAGCGTAACTAGCGGGAGGAGGGAGCAGTTCTTC
NA	12	TRBV5-1	TRBJ2-7	NA	CASSLVPGEQYF	TGCGCCAGCAGCTTGGTTCCGGGGGAGCAGTACTTC
NA	13	TRBV30	TRBJ2-7	TRBD1	CAWIRTGGYEQYF	TGTGCCTGGATTAGGACAGGGGGCTACGAGCAGTACTTC
NA	11	TRBV12-5	TRBJ1-1	NA	CASGWTVEAFF	TGTGCTAGTGGTTGGACTGTCGAAGCTTTCTTT
NA	16	TRBV28	TRBJ2-6	TRBD2	CASRRGGGSGANVLTF	TGTGCCAGCAGACGGGGGGGAGGCTCTGGGGCCAACGTCCTGACTTTC
NA	20	TRBV3-1/TRBV3-2	TRBJ2-2	TRBD2	CASSQDRGFGAGGSTGELFF	TGTGCCAGCAGCCAAGATCGGGGATTTGGAGCGGGAGGCTCCACCGGGGAGCTGTTTTTT
NA	18	TRBV4-2	TRBJ2-2	TRBD2	CASSQDTSGRANTGELFF	TGTGCCAGCAGCCAAGATACTAGCGGGCGCGCGAACACCGGGGAGCTGTTTTTT
NA	19	TRBV3-1/TRBV3-2	TRBJ2-1	TRBD1	CASSPLLGQGAWSYNEQFF	TGTGCCAGCAGCCCATTACTGGGACAGGGGGCATGGTCCTACAATGAGCAGTTCTTC
once	14	TRBV7-3	TRBJ1-1	NA	CASSSTGANTEAFF	TGTGCCAGCAGCTCGACAGGTGCGAACACTGAAGCTTTCTTT
NA	14	TRBV9	TRBJ2-7	NA	CASSVGGTTYEQYF	TGTGCCAGCAGCGTAGGTGGCACCACCTACGAGCAGTACTTC
NA	15	TRBV19	TRBJ2-6	NA	CASSTWRTGANVLTF	TGTGCCAGTAGTACTTGGAGAACTGGGGCCAACGTCCTGACTTTC
NA	15	TRBV5-6	TRBJ2-1	TRBD1	CASSFPRTGQNEQFF	TGTGCCAGCAGCTTTCCCCGGACAGGGCAGAATGAGCAGTTCTTC
once	15	TRBV19	TRBJ2-4	NA	CASSIAPVEVNIQYF	TGTGCCAGTAGTATAGCCCCAGTAGAGGTAAACATTCAGTACTTC
NA	15	TRBV5-4	TRBJ2-7	TRBD1	CASSLGQGRSYEQYF	TGTGCCAGCAGCCTCGGACAGGGGAGGTCCTACGAGCAGTACTTC
NA	13	TRBV11-3	TRBJ2-7	NA	CASSLGDNYEQYF	TGTGCCAGCAGCTTAGGTGACAACTACGAGCAGTACTTC
once	13	TRBV2	TRBJ2-7	TRBD2	CATIAGGVYEQYF	TGTGCCACCATAGCGGGAGGTGTCTACGAGCAGTACTTC
NA	15	TRBV3-1/TRBV3-2	TRBJ2-5	TRBD1	CASSHAGGMWETQYF	TGTGCCAGCAGCCACGCAGGGGGCATGTGGGAGACCCAGTACTTC
NA	16	TRBV14	TRBJ2-3	TRBD2	CASSLRTSGIADTQYF	TGTGCCAGCAGCCTTCGGACTAGCGGGATTGCAGATACGCAGTATTTT
NA	15	TRBV12-5	TRBJ2-3	TRBD2	CASGPGGSSTDTQYF	TGTGCTAGTGGTCCGGGGGGATCTAGCACAGATACGCAGTATTTT
NA	13	TRBV5-1	TRBJ1-5	NA	CASSLDRAQPQHF	TGCGCCAGCAGCTTGGACAGGGCTCAGCCCCAGCATTTT
NA	15	TRBV18	TRBJ2-7	TRBD2	CASSPPTSGSTEQYF	TGTGCCAGCTCACCCCCCACTAGCGGGAGTACCGAGCAGTACTTC